This T cell receptor beta chain was identified in a study of blood T cells in healthy people across ages. Notes on the study in general: When set beside aged donors, long-lived donors presented more naive CD4+ cells and higher diversity. Naive T cell percentage showed a strong correlation with TCR beta diversity.

PCR was performed a second time for about 7 to 11 cycles using a sample-barcoded 5' primer and a J-beta primer mix. TCRdb reprocessed the 5' RACE reads via MiXCR and lists one record per CDR3 protein. The table shows hundreds of thousands of distinct CDR3 sequences, with under 65% occurring only once. This clonotype has a count of ten or more. No antigen is known for it. The CDR3 has 14 amino acids. V lost 1 base to trimming and J lost 1 base, with 10 bases between them. Per the germline V gene, CDR1 is DFQATT and CDR2 is SNEGSKA (reference sequence). Aged roughly 6 to 100, donors were systemically healthy Caucasians from Russia.

The chain employs TRBV20-1 and TRBJ2-5, with D perhaps TRBD2 (5 bases). What was sequenced was blood. The clonotype comes from a woman at least 80 years old in good health. CDR3 nucleotide sequence: TGCAGTGCTAGAGGGAGGAGCAGCCAAGAGACCCAGTACTTC. Translating it yields CSARGRSSQETQYF.